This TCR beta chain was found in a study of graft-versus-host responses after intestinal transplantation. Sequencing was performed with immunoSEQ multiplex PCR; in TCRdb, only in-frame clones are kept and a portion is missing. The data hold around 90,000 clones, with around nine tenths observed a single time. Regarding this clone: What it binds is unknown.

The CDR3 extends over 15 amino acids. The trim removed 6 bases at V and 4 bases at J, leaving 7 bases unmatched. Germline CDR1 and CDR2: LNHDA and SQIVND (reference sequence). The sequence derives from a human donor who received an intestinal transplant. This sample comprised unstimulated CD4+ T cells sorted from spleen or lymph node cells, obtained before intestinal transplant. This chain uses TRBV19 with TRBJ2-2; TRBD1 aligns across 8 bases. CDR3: CASRELGQATGELFF. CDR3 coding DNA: TGTGCCAGTAGGGAATTGGGACAGGCCACCGGGGAGCTGTTTTTT.